Listed here are 2 T cell receptor beta chains from one sample, sequenced in a study of T cell responses to AZD1222 COVID-19 vaccine. Assay: immunoSEQ multiplex PCR; the TCRdb copy retains only in-frame clones and omits some. The repertoire holds 250,000 to 300,000 clones, with about 94% as singletons. The sample in question was peripheral blood, obtained 28 days after the second AZD1222 dose. The receptors were gathered from an adult who received the AZD1222 COVID-19 vaccine.

The chain is built from TRBV2 and TRBJ1-6; D gene unclear. Germline assignment: CDR1 SNHLY and CDR2 FYNNEI. The CDR3 sequence is 14 residues long. V gave up 3 bases and J gave up 0 bases, with 3 bases separating them. CDR3 protein: CASSESSYNSPLHF. The CDR3 DNA reads as TGTGCCAGCAGTGAGAGCTCCTATAATTCACCCCTCCACTTT.

CDR3 in DNA: TGTGCCAGCAGTCCCCCCCCAGGGACAGGGTCTAACTATGGCTACACCTTC. Protein product: CASSPPPGTGSNYGYTF. The chain joins TRBV6-6 to TRBJ1-2, with 9 positions matching TRBD1. Germline assignment: CDR1 MNHNY and CDR2 SVGAGI (reference sequence). The CDR3 runs 17 residues. V lost 5 bases, J lost 0 bases, and 10 bases stayed unmatched.